The 21 T cell receptor beta chains presented below share a single source sample, sequenced in a study of cytomegalovirus exposure and HLA in healthy donors. Researchers ran the PCR with 60 Vbeta and 13 Jbeta primers. Profiled with immunoSEQ multiplex PCR; TCRdb holds only in-frame clones, not every one. Here the sample spans around 180,000 clones, about four fifths being singletons. Sequencing was carried out using PBMCs. These receptors all come from a man aged 25 to 45 in good health and CMV-seropositive.

The V call is TRBV5-1, the J call TRBJ2-3; 15 nucleotides match TRBD2. Germline CDR1 and CDR2: SGHRS and YFSETQ. J lost 4 bases, V lost 3 bases, and 6 bases had no gene match. The CDR3 consists of 17 residues. CDR3 sequence reads: CASSSGLAGGIPDTQYF. CDR3 in DNA: TGCGCCAGCAGCTCTGGACTAGCGGGAGGGATCCCAGATACGCAGTATTTT.

The gene calls are TRBV7-9 and TRBJ1-2; D is unclear. The CDR3 is 12 amino acids. Germline CDR1 SEHNR, CDR2 FQNEAQ (reference sequence). The germline V and J ends were trimmed by 2 bases and 4 bases, with 5 bases remaining between them. CDR3 protein: CASSLLSYGYTF. CDR3 sequence (DNA): TGTGCCAGCAGCTTACTGAGCTATGGCTACACCTTC.

The chain links TRBV19 to TRBJ2-1; the match to TRBD2 covers 13 bases. In germline, CDR1 is LNHDA, CDR2 SQIVND (reference sequence). V lost 8 bases to trimming and J lost 3 bases; unmatched junction nucleotides: 1. This CDR3 contains 14 residues. The CDR3 loop reads CASRLAGGYNEQFF. CDR3 coding DNA: TGTGCCAGTCGACTAGCGGGAGGCTACAATGAGCAGTTCTTC.

This sequence joins TRBV5-6 and TRBJ2-1; 11 bases are a match to TRBD2. This CDR3 has 16 amino acids. CDR1 is SGHDT and CDR2 is YYEEEE in the germline V gene. The V gene end was trimmed by 5 bases and the J gene end by 4 bases; junction bases not matched to a gene: 8. In DNA, the CDR3 is TGTGCCAGCAGTCCCGGGACTAGCGGCCGTTACAATGAGCAGTTCTTC. The encoded protein is CASSPGTSGRYNEQFF.

This clone has a handful of counts. The CDR3 is CASSFGGRGTDEQFF. The DNA for the CDR3 is TGCGCCAGCAGCTTTGGGGGGAGGGGCACCGATGAGCAGTTCTTC. This sequence joins TRBV5-1 and TRBJ2-1; 7 positions match TRBD2. The V segment lost 2 bases and the J segment 8 bases; nucleotides outside the gene matches: 10. From germline, CDR1 is SGHRS and CDR2 YFSETQ. The CDR3 covers 15 residues. The full variable domain, its missing parts supplied by reference TRBV5-1 and TRBJ2-1, is KAGVTQTPRYLIKTRGQQVTLSCSPISGHRSVSWYQQTPGQGLQFLFEYFSETQRNKGNFPGRFSGRQFSNSRSEMNVSTLELGDSALYLCASSFGGRGTDEQFFGPGTRLTVL.

This clone has a handful of counts. The genes are TRBV18 and TRBJ2-5; 8 bases are shared with TRBD2. CDR1 and CDR2 from the germline V gene are KGHSH and LQKENI. The CDR3 is 15 residues long. Trimming removed 5 bases from V and 1 base from J; junction bases left unmatched: 6. The CDR3 nucleotides are TGTGCCAGCTCAACTCTAGCGGGCATCCAAGAGACCCAGTACTTC. Protein product: CASSTLAGIQETQYF.

The rearrangement links TRBV4-2 to TRBJ1-1; D remains unclear. CDR3 size: 15 residues. CDR1 and CDR2 (germline): LGHNA, YNFKEQ. V was trimmed by 1 base and J by 0 bases, leaving 9 bases between them. This CDR3 reads CASSQVQVMNTEAFF. The CDR3 nucleotides read TGTGCCAGCAGCCAAGTACAAGTCATGAACACTGAAGCTTTCTTT.

The DNA of the CDR3 is TGTGCCAGCAGTCGGCAGGGTGGCACCGGGGAGCTGTTTTTT. Residues: CASSRQGGTGELFF. This chain uses TRBV2 with TRBJ2-2; D may be TRBD1 (5 bases). Per the germline V gene, CDR1 is SNHLY and CDR2 is FYNNEI. V was shortened by 5 bases and J by 4 bases, with 11 bases between the two germline ends. The CDR3 contains 14 residues.

CDR3 region: CASSQDSGGARAGELFF. CDR3 sequence (DNA): TGCGCCAGCAGCCAAGATTCCGGGGGGGCCCGGGCCGGGGAGCTGTTTTTT. The chain employs TRBV4-3 and TRBJ2-2; TRBD2 matches 8 bases. Germline assignment: CDR1 LGHNA and CDR2 YSLEER. The CDR3 has 17 residues. V trimming: 0 bases; J trimming: 6 bases; junction bases outside the gene matches: 9.

The genes are TRBV4-1 and TRBJ2-7; D is unclear. The CDR3 is 14 residues long. Trimming stripped 1 base from V and 2 bases from J, with 9 bases between. CDR1 and CDR2 (germline): MGHRA, YSYEKL. As DNA, the CDR3 is TGCGCCAGCAGCCAAGCGACACCCCCCTACGAGCAGTACTTC. Protein: CASSQATPPYEQYF.

With regard to this clone: Other DNA sequences of this sample code for an identical CDR3. This sequence joins TRBV4-1 and TRBJ2-1; 11 bases are shared with TRBD1. This CDR3 is 16 amino acids long. The germline V gene encodes CDR1 MGHRA and CDR2 YSYEKL. With V trimmed by 4 bases and J by 3 bases, 5 bases remained unmatched. DNA of the CDR3: TGCGCCAGCAGCCCCCCCGGGACAGGGGGCTACAATGAGCAGTTCTTC. Amino acid sequence: CASSPPGTGGYNEQFF.

Here the CDR3 DNA reads TGCGCCAGCAGCGTGGGACAGGGGGCAGCCTACAATGAGCAGTTCTTC. This codes for CASSVGQGAAYNEQFF. This chain connects TRBV5-1 to TRBJ2-1, with 12 nucleotides matching TRBD1. The junction had 4 bases not matched to a gene; V was cut back by 4 bases and J by 2 bases. Germline V gene sequence: CDR1 SGHRS, CDR2 YFSETQ. This CDR3 region has 16 residues.

The CDR3 loop reads CASSIGAGDTGELFF. The CDR3 DNA follows: TGTGCCAGTAGTATCGGGGCGGGGGACACCGGGGAGCTGTTTTTT. The rearrangement links TRBV19 to TRBJ2-2; 7 bases line up with TRBD2. The CDR3 runs to 15 residues. Germline V gene lookup returns CDR1 LNHDA and CDR2 SQIVND (reference sequence). V lost 3 bases to trimming and J lost 3 bases; unmatched junction nucleotides: 4.

The rearrangement uses TRBV28 and TRBJ2-5; D is unresolved. The germline V and J ends were trimmed by 3 bases and 1 base, with 9 bases remaining between them. The CDR3 has 14 amino acids. CDR1 is MDHEN and CDR2 is SYDVKM in the germline V gene. CDR3 residues: CASSFSRTQETQYF. CDR3 DNA sequence: TGTGCCAGCAGTTTCTCCAGAACCCAAGAGACCCAGTACTTC.

This chain connects TRBV7-9 to TRBJ2-7; maybe TRBD2 (5 bases). CDR1 is SEHNR, CDR2 FQNEAQ, per germline (reference sequence). CDR3 length equals 13 residues. V was clipped by 5 bases and J by 5 bases, with 13 bases between them. This CDR3 reads CASSPQVRDEQYF. The CDR3 nucleotides read TGTGCCAGCAGCCCCCAAGTGAGGGACGAGCAGTACTTC.

The rearrangement links TRBV30 to TRBJ1-1; no clear D gene. Germline V lookup: CDR1 GTSNPN, CDR2 SVGIG (reference sequence). This CDR3 has 11 amino acids. Trimming shortened V by 0 bases and J by 11 bases, and 10 bases separated the two germline ends. CDR3 amino acids: CAWSVQMWAFF. The CDR3 nucleotides read TGTGCCTGGAGTGTTCAGATGTGGGCTTTCTTT.

J is TRBJ1-2 and V is TRBV5-1; 9 bases agree with TRBD1. Trimming cost V 4 bases and J 6 bases; bases outside gene matches: 7. The length of the CDR3 is 14 residues. Looked up from germline, CDR1 is SGHRS and CDR2 is YFSETQ. As DNA, the CDR3 is TGCGCCAGCAGCACCGCACAGGGGGCGGATGGCTACACCTTC. Protein product: CASSTAQGADGYTF. Combining the CDR3 with reference TRBV5-1 and TRBJ1-2 gives the whole variable domain KAGVTQTPRYLIKTRGQQVTLSCSPISGHRSVSWYQQTPGQGLQFLFEYFSETQRNKGNFPGRFSGRQFSNSRSEMNVSTLELGDSALYLCASSTAQGADGYTFGSGTRLTVV.

V usage is TRBV9 and J usage is TRBJ1-2, with TRBD1 as a possible D gene (5 bases). Per germline, CDR1 SGDLS and CDR2 YYNGEE. The V gene lost 0 bases and the J gene lost 8 bases, with 14 bases spanning the gap. This CDR3 region has 14 residues. For the CDR3, the DNA is TGTGCCAGCAGCGTAGCTGGGGGGGGTGGCGGCTACACCTTC. Its protein is CASSVAGGGGGYTF. Drawing the rest from reference TRBV9 and TRBJ1-2, the complete variable domain is DSGVTQTPKHLITATGQRVTLRCSPRSGDLSVYWYQQSLDQGLQFLIQYYNGEERAKGNILERFSAQQFPDLHSELNLSSLELGDSALYFCASSVAGGGGGYTFGSGTRLTVV.

V is TRBV11-2 and J is TRBJ1-4; D call uncertain. V lost 2 bases, J lost 0 bases, and 4 bases lay in between. CDR1 and CDR2 (germline): SGHAT, FQNNGV. This CDR3 has 14 residues. The CDR3 bases are TGTGCCAGCAGCTTATATGCAACTAATGAAAAACTGTTTTTT. Protein sequence: CASSLYATNEKLFF.

The chain has TRBV11-2 and TRBJ1-2, with D perhaps matching TRBD1 (6 bases). Trimming shortened V by 8 bases and J by 4 bases, and 17 bases separated the two germline ends. This CDR3 region has 14 residues. Germline CDR1 and CDR2: SGHAT and FQNNGV. CDR3 sequence (DNA): TGTGCCAGCCACCAGGGGAGCAGTGTCTATGGCTACACCTTC. Residues: CASHQGSSVYGYTF.

V gene TRBV18 combines with J gene TRBJ2-3, with 12 bases identical to TRBD2. Germline CDR1 is KGHSH and CDR2 is LQKENI. Unmatched junction bases numbered 5, after V lost 5 bases and J lost 2 bases. The CDR3 sequence is 16 residues long. The CDR3 DNA is TGTGCCAGCTCAACCGGACTAGCGGGGACCACAGATACGCAGTATTTT. Its translation: CASSTGLAGTTDTQYF.